Shown below are 27 T cell receptor beta chains from a single sample sequenced in a study of blood T cell repertoires in COVID-19. The data were produced by immunoSEQ multiplex PCR, yet TCRdb's version contains in-frame clones alone and is incomplete. The repertoire holds about 100,000 clones, about 80% seen once, with about 12% in the top ten. The material sequenced was peripheral blood. The receptor set was obtained from a woman in her seventies with acute or convalescent COVID-19.

J is TRBJ2-5 and V is TRBV20-1; D uncertain. Germline-derived CDR1 and CDR2 are DFQATT and SNEGSKA (reference sequence). Trimming cost V 3 bases and J 4 bases, with 9 bases left between them. This CDR3 comprises 12 residues. The CDR3 nucleotides read TGCAGTGCTAGTCCAACAGTAGAGACCCAGTACTTC. This gives the protein CSASPTVETQYF.

In its sample, this clone was seen a few times. The chain employs TRBV5-8 and TRBJ1-5, with a possible D match to TRBD1 (5 bases). CDR3 size: 14 residues. Trimming stripped 0 bases from V and 4 bases from J, with 8 bases between. Per the germline V gene, CDR1 is SGHTS and CDR2 is YDEGEE. The chain's CDR3 is CASSLGQPNQPQHF. The CDR3 region has the DNA TGTGCCAGCAGCTTGGGACAGCCTAATCAGCCCCAGCATTTT.

This chain joins TRBV3-1 (or the pseudogene TRBV3-2) and TRBJ2-3; perhaps TRBD2 as D (6 bases). There are 16 residues in the CDR3. V was clipped by 1 base and J by 2 bases, with 13 bases between them. Germline V gene data show CDR1 as LGHDT and CDR2 as YNNKEL (reference sequence). The CDR3 sequence is CASSQGISGFTDTQYF. The CDR3 nucleotides read TGTGCCAGCAGCCAAGGGATTAGCGGATTCACAGATACGCAGTATTTT.

The rearrangement uses TRBV19 and TRBJ2-2; TRBD1 agrees at 7 bases. Germline V CDR1 and CDR2: LNHDA, SQIVND (reference sequence). The J segment lost 6 bases and the V segment lost 3 bases, leaving 1 base of the junction unmatched. The CDR3 extends over 13 amino acids. CDR3 amino acids: CASSMRGPGELFF. CDR3 DNA: TGTGCCAGTAGTATGAGGGGGCCCGGGGAGCTGTTTTTT. Filled out from reference TRBV19 and TRBJ2-2, the complete variable domain reads DGGITQSPKYLFRKEGQNVTLSCEQNLNHDAMYWYRQDPGQGLRLIYYSQIVNDFQKGDIAEGYSVSREKKESFPLTVTSAQKNPTAFYLCASSMRGPGELFFGEGSRLTVL.

The chain combines TRBV2 with TRBJ2-6; D is ambiguous. Trimming stripped 4 bases from V and 2 bases from J, with 12 bases between. Germline values: CDR1 SNHLY, CDR2 FYNNEI. The CDR3 sequence is 16 residues long. The CDR3 loop reads CASSGNTYAGANVLTF. CDR3 nucleotides: TGTGCCAGCAGTGGAAACACATACGCTGGGGCCAACGTCCTGACTTTC.

This CDR3 is CASSWRDTEAFF. CDR3 nucleotide sequence: TGTGCCAGCAGTTGGAGGGACACTGAAGCTTTCTTT. This sequence joins TRBV6-2 or TRBV6-3 and TRBJ1-1; D uncertain. The V gene lost 4 bases and the J gene lost 3 bases, with 6 bases spanning the gap. Germline CDR1 MNHEY, CDR2 SVGEGT. There are 12 residues in the CDR3.

V gene TRBV19 combines with J gene TRBJ1-1; 8 nucleotides match TRBD1. The CDR3 has 15 amino acids. The V segment lost 1 base and the J segment 1 base; nucleotides outside the gene matches: 2. The V gene's germline CDR1 is LNHDA and CDR2 SQIVND (reference sequence). CDR3: CASSIADRGNTEAFF. In DNA, the CDR3 is TGTGCCAGTAGTATAGCAGACAGGGGGAACACTGAAGCTTTCTTT. The whole variable domain, filled in from reference TRBV19 and TRBJ1-1, reads DGGITQSPKYLFRKEGQNVTLSCEQNLNHDAMYWYRQDPGQGLRLIYYSQIVNDFQKGDIAEGYSVSREKKESFPLTVTSAQKNPTAFYLCASSIADRGNTEAFFGQGTRLTVV.

Notes on this clone: At one end, the junction sequence differs from germline, possibly due to a read error. The chain links TRBV20-1 to TRBJ1-2; TRBD1 is a possible D gene (5 bases). Germline CDR1 and CDR2: DFQATT and SNEGSKA (reference sequence). The CDR3 is made up of 11 amino acids. CDR3 coding DNA: TGCAGTGCTAGAGTCCAGGGCCCGGGTCCCTTC. As protein: CSARVQGPGPF.

This rearrangement joins TRBV9 to TRBJ1-1, with D unclear. V was pared by 2 bases and J by 1 base, with 6 bases between. The CDR3 has 13 amino acids. Germline V lookup: CDR1 SGDLS, CDR2 YYNGEE. The CDR3 coding sequence is TGTGCCAGCAGCGTTGCCAGGAACACTGAAGCTTTCTTT. It yields the protein CASSVARNTEAFF.

This chain links TRBV19 with TRBJ2-7; D gene unclear. CDR3 length: 13 residues. The V and J ends lost 5 bases and 3 bases respectively, with 11 bases between them. Per germline, CDR1 LNHDA and CDR2 SQIVND (reference sequence). Here the CDR3 reads CASSVYLDYEQYF. The CDR3 DNA reads as TGTGCCAGTAGTGTCTACTTAGACTACGAGCAGTACTTC.

The chain is built from TRBV29-1 and TRBJ1-3; TRBD1 matches at 7 bases. Germline CDR1 is SQVTM and CDR2 is ANQGSEA. V lost 3 bases and J lost 4; bases outside the gene matches: 6. CDR3 length: 14 amino acids. CDR3 residues: CSVDQGGQGNTIYF. CDR3 bases: TGCAGCGTTGATCAGGGGGGACAGGGAAACACCATATATTTT. Using reference TRBV29-1 and TRBJ1-3 for the parts outside the CDR3, the full variable domain is SAVISQKPSRDICQRGTSLTIQCQVDSQVTMMFWYRQQPGQSLTLIATANQGSEATYESGFVIDKFPISRPNLTFSTLTVSNMSPEDSSIYLCSVDQGGQGNTIYFGEGSWLTVV.

The table lists this clone with a count of one. The chain combines TRBV7-3 with TRBJ2-6; 11 bases align to TRBD2. The CDR3 runs to 20 residues. J lost 0 bases, V lost 1 base, and 8 bases had no gene match. Germline CDR1 reads SGHTA; CDR2 reads FQGTGA. CDR3 protein: CASSLRPSGGSSSGANVLTF. The CDR3 nucleotides are TGTGCCAGCAGCTTAAGGCCTAGCGGGGGGTCTAGCTCTGGGGCCAACGTCCTGACTTTC.

The gene calls are TRBV3-1 (or the pseudogene TRBV3-2) and TRBJ1-4; 8 positions agree with TRBD1. There are 14 residues in the CDR3. V shed 4 bases, J shed 7 bases, and the junction held 5 bases outside the gene matches. CDR1 and CDR2 (germline): LGHDT, YNNKEL (reference sequence). This CDR3 is CASSPGQGGEKLFF. CDR3 nucleotide sequence: TGTGCCAGCAGCCCCGGACAGGGAGGTGAAAAACTGTTTTTT.

The rearrangement joins TRBV5-4 to TRBJ1-1, with D uncertain. CDR1 and CDR2 (germline): SGHNT, YYREEE (reference sequence). The CDR3 extends over 14 amino acids. Trimming left V 0 bases short and J 6 bases short, with 12 bases between. CDR3 residues: CASSLDRFTAEAFF. The CDR3 region has the DNA TGTGCCAGCAGCTTGGACCGTTTTACTGCTGAAGCTTTCTTT.

There are a few counts of this clone. V usage is TRBV2 and J usage is TRBJ2-5; D gene ambiguous. The V end was cut by 7 bases, the J end by 5 bases, with 8 bases between. The CDR3 spans 11 residues. Germline V gene lookup returns CDR1 SNHLY and CDR2 FYNNEI. The CDR3 coding sequence is TGTGCCAGCACCCTCGGGGAGACCCAGTACTTC. It specifies CASTLGETQYF.

The V gene is TRBV6-2 or TRBV6-3, the J gene TRBJ2-1; 7 bases are a match to TRBD2. There are 16 residues in the CDR3. V lost 4 bases and J lost 2; bases outside the gene matches: 8. The germline V gene encodes CDR1 MNHEY and CDR2 SVGEGT. The CDR3, as DNA: TGTGCCAGCAGTTCCCCCCCACTAGCGACCTACAATGAGCAGTTCTTC. It yields the protein CASSSPPLATYNEQFF.

The gene calls are TRBV6-6 and TRBJ1-5; the D gene is possibly TRBD1 (5 bases). The germline V gene encodes CDR1 MNHNY and CDR2 SVGAGI (reference sequence). The CDR3 runs 17 residues. V was cut by 5 bases and J by 0 bases, with 17 bases left in between. The CDR3 is CASSHRSGQYSNQPQHF. The CDR3 DNA sequence: TGTGCCAGCAGTCACCGATCAGGGCAGTATAGCAATCAGCCCCAGCATTTT.

The genes are TRBV3-1 (or the pseudogene TRBV3-2) and TRBJ1-1; tentatively, D is TRBD1 (6 bases). V dropped 7 bases and J dropped 1 base, with 13 bases sitting between them. There are 14 residues in the CDR3. Germline V gene sequence: CDR1 LGHDT, CDR2 YNNKEL (reference sequence). For the CDR3, the DNA is TGTGCCAGCATCAATTCGGACAGGAACACTGAAGCTTTCTTT. Its translation: CASINSDRNTEAFF.

This clone was detected ten times or more. The V gene is TRBV7-6, the J gene TRBJ1-2; 8 nucleotides align to TRBD1. Germline CDR1 reads SGHVS; CDR2 reads FNYEAQ. The CDR3 covers 13 residues. V shed 5 bases and J 5 bases; nucleotides not matched to a gene: 4. DNA for the CDR3: TGTGCCAGCAGCCCAGGACAGGGTTATGGCTACACCTTC. It encodes CASSPGQGYGYTF.

The V call is TRBV18, the J call TRBJ1-1, with D possibly being TRBD1 (5 bases). V lost 4 bases, J lost 1 base, and 10 bases lay in between. CDR1 is KGHSH, CDR2 LQKENI, per germline. The CDR3 length is 14 residues. The CDR3 bases are TGTGCCAGCTCACTTACGGACACGAACACTGAAGCTTTCTTT. Its protein product is CASSLTDTNTEAFF.

This clone was recorded a few times. This chain links TRBV12-3 or TRBV12-4 with TRBJ1-3; no clear D. Trimming stripped 5 bases from V and 8 bases from J, with 13 bases between. The CDR3 runs 13 residues. DNA for the CDR3: TGTGCCAGCAGTCTAGACGAGGGTGACACCATATATTTT. Its translation is CASSLDEGDTIYF.

The CDR3 nucleotides read TGTGCCAGCAGGCGGGGACAGGGACCTTCCGAGCAGTACGTC. Its translation is CASRRGQGPSEQYV. The rearrangement uses TRBV6-5 and TRBJ2-7, with TRBD1 matching 9 bases. With 6 bases clipped from V and 6 bases from J, the junction kept 9 bases outside the gene matches. Germline loops: CDR1 MNHEY, CDR2 SVGAGI. This CDR3 contains 14 residues.

The CDR3: CASSERATGVYSGELFF. In DNA form, the CDR3 reads TGTGCCAGCAGTGAACGTGCAACAGGGGTGTACTCCGGGGAGCTGTTTTTT. The chain recombines TRBV2 with TRBJ2-2; 7 nucleotides agree with TRBD1. CDR3 length: 17 amino acids. The V segment lost 2 bases and the J segment 6 bases; nucleotides outside the gene matches: 12. Germline CDR1 and CDR2: SNHLY and FYNNEI.

The chain is built from TRBV19 and TRBJ2-6, with D tentatively TRBD1 (5 bases). Germline V gene sequence: CDR1 LNHDA, CDR2 SQIVND (reference sequence). There are 17 residues in the CDR3. V lost 5 bases to trimming and J lost 4 bases, with 18 bases between them. CDR3 nucleotide sequence: TGTGCCAGTAGTCCTCCGCCACAGGAATGGGGGGCCAACGTCCTGACTTTC. Protein sequence: CASSPPPQEWGANVLTF.

The CDR3 region has the DNA TGTGCCAGCAGCGAGTACAGGGTAGGCTCTGGAAACACCATATATTTT. This sequence encodes CASSEYRVGSGNTIYF. This rearrangement joins TRBV7-2 to TRBJ1-3; TRBD1 might be the D (6 bases). V was cut by 5 bases and J by 0 bases, with 14 bases left in between. CDR1 is SGHTA, CDR2 FQGNSA, per germline. The CDR3 contains 16 residues.

This sequence joins TRBV3-1 (or the pseudogene TRBV3-2) and TRBJ2-3; 7 nucleotides agree with TRBD2. Germline lookup yields CDR1 LGHDT and CDR2 YNNKEL (reference sequence). Trimming cost V 0 bases and J 1 base; bases outside gene matches: 4. This CDR3 has 16 residues. The CDR3 DNA follows: TGTGCCAGCAGCCAAGAGTGGGCGGGGGGCACAGATACGCAGTATTTT. Translation: CASSQEWAGGTDTQYF.

The chain combines TRBV6-4 with TRBJ2-1; 7 bases agree with TRBD1. Germline loops: CDR1 MRHNA, CDR2 SNTAGT. V gave up 5 bases and J gave up 7 bases; unmatched junction bases: 8. CDR3 size: 14 residues. In DNA, the CDR3 is TGTGCCAGCAGTACGACAGGGATAGCGAATGAGCAGTTCTTC. Its protein product is CASSTTGIANEQFF.